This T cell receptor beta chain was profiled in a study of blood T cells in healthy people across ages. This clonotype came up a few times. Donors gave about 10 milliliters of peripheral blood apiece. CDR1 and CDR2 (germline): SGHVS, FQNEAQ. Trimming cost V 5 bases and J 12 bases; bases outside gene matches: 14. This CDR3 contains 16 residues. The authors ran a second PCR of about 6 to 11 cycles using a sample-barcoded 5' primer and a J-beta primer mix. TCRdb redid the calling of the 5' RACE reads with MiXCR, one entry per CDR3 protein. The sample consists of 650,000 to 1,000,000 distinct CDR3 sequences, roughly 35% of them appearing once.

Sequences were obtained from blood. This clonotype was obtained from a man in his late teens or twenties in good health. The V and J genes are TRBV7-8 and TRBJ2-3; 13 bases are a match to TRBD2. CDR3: CASSPGTSGVQIRQYF. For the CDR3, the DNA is TGTGCCAGCAGCCCCGGGACTAGCGGGGTCCAGATACGACAGTATTTT.